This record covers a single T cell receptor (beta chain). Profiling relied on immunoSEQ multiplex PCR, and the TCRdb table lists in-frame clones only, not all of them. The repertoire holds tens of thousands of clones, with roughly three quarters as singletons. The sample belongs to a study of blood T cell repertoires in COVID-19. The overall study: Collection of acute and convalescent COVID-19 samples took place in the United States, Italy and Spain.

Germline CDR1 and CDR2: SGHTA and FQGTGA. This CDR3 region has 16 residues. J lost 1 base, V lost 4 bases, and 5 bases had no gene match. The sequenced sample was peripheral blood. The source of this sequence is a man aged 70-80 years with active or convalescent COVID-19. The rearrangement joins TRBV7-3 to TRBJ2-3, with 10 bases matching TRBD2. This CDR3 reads CASSSGLAEGTDTQYF. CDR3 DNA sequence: TGTGCCAGCAGCTCAGGACTAGCGGAGGGCACAGATACGCAGTATTTT.